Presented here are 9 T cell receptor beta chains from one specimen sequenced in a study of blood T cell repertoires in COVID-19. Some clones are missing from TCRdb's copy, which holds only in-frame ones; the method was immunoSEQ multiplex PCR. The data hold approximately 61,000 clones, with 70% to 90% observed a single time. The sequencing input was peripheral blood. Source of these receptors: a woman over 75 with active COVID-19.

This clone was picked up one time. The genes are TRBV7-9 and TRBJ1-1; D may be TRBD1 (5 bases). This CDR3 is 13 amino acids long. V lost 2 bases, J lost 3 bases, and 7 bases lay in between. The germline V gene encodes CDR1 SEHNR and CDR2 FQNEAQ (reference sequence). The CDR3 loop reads CASSLTGDTEAFF. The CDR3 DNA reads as TGTGCCAGCAGCTTAACGGGGGACACTGAAGCTTTCTTT. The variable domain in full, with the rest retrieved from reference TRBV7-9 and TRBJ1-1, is DTGVSQNPRHKITKRGQNVTFRCDPISEHNRLYWYRQTLGQGPEFLTYFQNEAQLEKSRLLSDRFSAERPKGSFSTLEIQRTEQGDSAMYLCASSLTGDTEAFFGQGTRLTVV.

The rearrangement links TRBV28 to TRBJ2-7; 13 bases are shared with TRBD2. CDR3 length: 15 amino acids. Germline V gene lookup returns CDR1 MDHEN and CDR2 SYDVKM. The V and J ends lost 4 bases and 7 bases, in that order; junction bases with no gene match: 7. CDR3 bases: TGTGCCAGCAGTTCGGGGACTAGCGGGGTGGAAGAGCAGTACTTC. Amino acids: CASSSGTSGVEEQYF.

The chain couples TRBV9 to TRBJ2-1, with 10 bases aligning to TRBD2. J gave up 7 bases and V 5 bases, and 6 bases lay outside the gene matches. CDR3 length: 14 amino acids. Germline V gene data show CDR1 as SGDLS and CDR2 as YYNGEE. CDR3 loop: CASRSGGAMNEQFF. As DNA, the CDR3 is TGTGCCAGCAGAAGCGGGGGGGCGATGAATGAGCAGTTCTTC.

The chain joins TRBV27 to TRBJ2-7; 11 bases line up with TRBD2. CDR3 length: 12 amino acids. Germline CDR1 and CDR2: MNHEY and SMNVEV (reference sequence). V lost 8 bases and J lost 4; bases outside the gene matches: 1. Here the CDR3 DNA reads TGTGCCAGCGGGACTAGCGGTTACGAGCAGTACTTC. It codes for CASGTSGYEQYF.

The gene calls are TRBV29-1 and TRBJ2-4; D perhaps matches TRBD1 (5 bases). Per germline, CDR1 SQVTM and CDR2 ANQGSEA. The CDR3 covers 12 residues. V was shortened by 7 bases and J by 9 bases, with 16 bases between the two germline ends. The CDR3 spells CSAETAMGIQYF. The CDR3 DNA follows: TGCAGCGCCGAGACAGCTATGGGCATTCAGTACTTC. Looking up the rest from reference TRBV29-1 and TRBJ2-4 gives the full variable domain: SAVISQKPSRDICQRGTSLTIQCQVDSQVTMMFWYRQQPGQSLTLIATANQGSEATYESGFVIDKFPISRPNLTFSTLTVSNMSPEDSSIYLCSAETAMGIQYFGAGTRLSVL.

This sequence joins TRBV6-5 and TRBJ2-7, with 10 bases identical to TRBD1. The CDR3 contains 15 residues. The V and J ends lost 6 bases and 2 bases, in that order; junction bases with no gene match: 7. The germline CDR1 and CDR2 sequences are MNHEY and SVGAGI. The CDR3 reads CASRDLGQGAYEQYF. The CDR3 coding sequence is TGTGCCAGCAGGGATCTAGGACAGGGGGCCTACGAGCAGTACTTC.

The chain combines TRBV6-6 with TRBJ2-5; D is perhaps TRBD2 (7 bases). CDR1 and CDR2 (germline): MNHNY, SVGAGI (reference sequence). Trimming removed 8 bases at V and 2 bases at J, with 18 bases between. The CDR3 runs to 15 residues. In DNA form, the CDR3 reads TGTGCCAGCTCGGGGGCAAGGGGAGGGCAAGAGACCCAGTACTTC. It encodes CASSGARGGQETQYF.

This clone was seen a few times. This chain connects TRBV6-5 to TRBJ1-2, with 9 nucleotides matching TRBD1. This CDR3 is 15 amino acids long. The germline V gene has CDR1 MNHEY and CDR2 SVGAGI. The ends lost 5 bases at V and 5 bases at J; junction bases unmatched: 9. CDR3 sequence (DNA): TGTGCCAGCAGTCTAGTAGCAGGACAGGGGTATGGCTACACCTTC. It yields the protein CASSLVAGQGYGYTF.

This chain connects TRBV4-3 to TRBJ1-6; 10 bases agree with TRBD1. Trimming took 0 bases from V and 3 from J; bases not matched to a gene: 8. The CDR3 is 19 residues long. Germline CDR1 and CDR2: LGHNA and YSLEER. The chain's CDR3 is CASSQDVTGGFDYNSPLHF. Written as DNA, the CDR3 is TGCGCCAGCAGCCAAGACGTGACAGGGGGCTTTGACTATAATTCACCCCTCCACTTT.